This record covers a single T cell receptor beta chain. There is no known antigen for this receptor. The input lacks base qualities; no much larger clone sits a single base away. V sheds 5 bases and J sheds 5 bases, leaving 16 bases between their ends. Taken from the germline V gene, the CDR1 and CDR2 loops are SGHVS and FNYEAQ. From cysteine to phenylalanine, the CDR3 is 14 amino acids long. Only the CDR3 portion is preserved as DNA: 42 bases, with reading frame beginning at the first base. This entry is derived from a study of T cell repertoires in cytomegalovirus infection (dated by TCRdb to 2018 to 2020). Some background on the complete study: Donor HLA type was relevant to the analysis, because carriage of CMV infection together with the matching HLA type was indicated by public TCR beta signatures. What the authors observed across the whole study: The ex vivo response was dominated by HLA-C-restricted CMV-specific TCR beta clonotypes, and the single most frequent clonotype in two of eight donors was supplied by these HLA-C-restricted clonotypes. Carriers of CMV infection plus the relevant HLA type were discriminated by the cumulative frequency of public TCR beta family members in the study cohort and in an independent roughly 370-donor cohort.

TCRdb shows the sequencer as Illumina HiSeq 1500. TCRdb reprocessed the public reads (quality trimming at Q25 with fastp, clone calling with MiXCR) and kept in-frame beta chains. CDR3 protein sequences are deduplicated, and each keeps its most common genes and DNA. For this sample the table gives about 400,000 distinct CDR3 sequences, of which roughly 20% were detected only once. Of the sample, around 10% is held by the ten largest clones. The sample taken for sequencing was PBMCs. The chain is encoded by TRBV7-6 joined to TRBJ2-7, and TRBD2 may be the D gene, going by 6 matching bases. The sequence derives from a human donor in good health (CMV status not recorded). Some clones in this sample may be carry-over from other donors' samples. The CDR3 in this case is CASSQWGERDEQYF. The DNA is TGTGCCAGCAGCCAGTGGGGGGAACGGGACGAGCAGTACTTC.